This T cell receptor beta chain was sequenced in a study of T cells in Graves' hyperthyroidism and ophthalmopathy. Study-level points and caveats: Clonotypes that were expanded in thyroid above 0.001 mostly appeared in blood too.

Ten or more counts support this clonotype. The antigen is not known. The CDR3 runs 13 residues. Trimming stripped 2 bases from V and 6 bases from J, with 10 bases between. Germline V gene sequence: CDR1 SQVTM, CDR2 ANQGSEA. It was uncontrolled infection, other autoimmune disease, pregnancy or lactation that excluded patients. Template material for amplifying TCR beta CDR3 regions consisted of RNA transcripts. The study used the HTBI primer set for a first-round RT-PCR of the TCR CDR3. Using its own MiXCR run on the multiplex PCR reads, TCRdb lists one record per CDR3 protein. The repertoire has a few hundred thousand distinct CDR3 sequences, about 45% of them found once; the top ten carry approximately 8.4%.

The V and J genes are TRBV29-1 and TRBJ2-2; D assignment may be TRBD1 or TRBD2 (6 bases each). Sequences were obtained from peripheral blood or thyroid tissue (not recorded which). The TCR originated in a young woman with Graves' hyperthyroidism. This CDR3 is CSVERGAAGELFF. The DNA for the CDR3 is TGCAGCGTTGAAAGGGGGGCAGCCGGGGAGCTGTTTTTT.